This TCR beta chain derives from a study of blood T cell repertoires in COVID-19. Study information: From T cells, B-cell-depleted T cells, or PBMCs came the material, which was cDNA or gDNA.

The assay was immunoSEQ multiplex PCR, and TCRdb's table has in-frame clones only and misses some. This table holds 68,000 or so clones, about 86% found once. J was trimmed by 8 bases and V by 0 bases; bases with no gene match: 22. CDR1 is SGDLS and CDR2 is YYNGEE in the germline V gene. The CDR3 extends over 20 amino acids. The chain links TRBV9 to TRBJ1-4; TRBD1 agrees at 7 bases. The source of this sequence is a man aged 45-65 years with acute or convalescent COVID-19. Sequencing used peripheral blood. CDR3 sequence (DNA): TGTGCCAGCAGCGTAGATCCAAAGGGGACAGACGCCCTACCCGTCGAAAAACTGTTTTTT. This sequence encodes CASSVDPKGTDALPVEKLFF. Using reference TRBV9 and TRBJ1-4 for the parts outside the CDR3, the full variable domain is DSGVTQTPKHLITATGQRVTLRCSPRSGDLSVYWYQQSLDQGLQFLIQYYNGEERAKGNILERFSAQQFPDLHSELNLSSLELGDSALYFCASSVDPKGTDALPVEKLFFGSGTQLSVL.